The source of this T cell receptor beta chain is a study of blood T cell repertoires in COVID-19. Study summary: T cells, B-cell-depleted T cells, or PBMCs supplied cDNA or gDNA.

In the study's own analysis: Reference gene primers were amplified, and this amplification served to estimate nucleated cell counts. Sequenced by immunoSEQ multiplex PCR; TCRdb stores in-frame clones only, minus some. V and J calls and clone size follow that table, whereas D and trimming were derived from the DNA. This sample has 110,000 to 150,000 clones, with roughly 80% found just once. The germline V and J ends were trimmed by 0 bases and 4 bases, with 9 bases remaining between them. Per the germline V gene, CDR1 is SNHLY and CDR2 is FYNNEI. This CDR3 spans 14 amino acids. This clonotype was sampled from a man between 65 and 85 years old who had recovered from COVID-19. The sample taken for sequencing was peripheral blood. The V call is TRBV2, the J call TRBJ1-2; no definite D call. As DNA, the CDR3 is TGTGCCAGCAGTGAAGCTGACGGACTCTATGGCTACACCTTC. It translates to CASSEADGLYGYTF.